The 9 T cell receptor beta chains below all came from one sample that was sequenced in a study of blood T cells in healthy people across ages. A second 7 to 11 cycle PCR used barcoded and J-beta primers. TCRdb re-derived calls from the 5' RACE reads in MiXCR, one entry per CDR3 protein. The table has nearly 800,000 distinct CDR3 sequences, roughly 25% seen once. These data were also filed under a second study, of T cells of mothers and their children.

Sequencing was done on a sample of blood. The receptors stem from a boy aged 5 to 17 in good health.

The chain couples TRBV20-1 to TRBJ2-4; 8 bases fit TRBD2. Germline V lookup: CDR1 DFQATT, CDR2 SNEGSKA (reference sequence). The CDR3 is 14 amino acids. V lost 0 bases to trimming and J lost 10 bases; unmatched junction nucleotides: 8. The CDR3 protein is CSARDLPREVIQYF. The DNA for the CDR3 is TGCAGTGCTAGAGATCTTCCGCGGGAGGTTATTCAGTACTTC.

There are a few counts of this clonotype. This chain links TRBV4-3 with TRBJ1-3; TRBD1 is a possible D gene (6 bases). V lost 0 bases, J lost 3 bases, and 9 bases lay in between. Per germline, CDR1 LGHNA and CDR2 YSLEER. This CDR3 is built from 15 residues. CDR3 amino acids: CASSQDRGGGNTIYF. For the CDR3, the DNA is TGCGCCAGCAGCCAAGACAGGGGAGGTGGAAACACCATATATTTT.

The chain couples TRBV29-1 to TRBJ2-7; TRBD1 agrees at 9 bases. The CDR3 loop spans 15 amino acids. The J segment lost 4 bases and the V segment lost 0 bases, leaving 7 bases of the junction unmatched. Germline CDR1 is SQVTM and CDR2 is ANQGSEA. The CDR3 region is CSVEDLGTGTYEQYF. Written as DNA, the CDR3 is TGCAGCGTTGAAGATCTGGGGACAGGGACTTACGAGCAGTACTTC.

This clonotype was seen a few times. V and J are TRBV7-9 and TRBJ2-5, with 15 bases identical to TRBD2. Trimming at V came to 5 bases and at J to 3 bases, leaving 4 bases not matched to a gene. This CDR3 comprises 16 residues. From germline, CDR1 is SEHNR and CDR2 FQNEAQ (reference sequence). The CDR3 nucleotides are TGTGCCAGCAGCCCTTGGACTAGCGGGGGGGAAGAGACCCAGTACTTC. This gives the protein CASSPWTSGGEETQYF.

For this clonotype: The CDR3 end shows no conserved phenylalanine or tryptophan, and so a read error is likely. This chain joins TRBV5-1 and TRBJ1-2, with 9 bases that match TRBD1. The CDR3 contains 16 residues. The trim removed 2 bases at V and 2 bases at J, leaving 7 bases unmatched. Germline V gives CDR1 SGHRS, CDR2 YFSETQ. DNA for the CDR3: TGCGCCAGCAGCTTCCGACAGGGGGTTATCAACTATGGCTACACCCTC. Translated, it gives CASSFRQGVINYGYTL.

The chain employs TRBV14 and TRBJ2-1, with D unresolved. TRBJ2-7 matches the DNA end more closely, so the J call is doubtful. Germline-derived CDR1 and CDR2 are SGHDN and FVKESK. The CDR3 length is 13 residues. For the CDR3, the DNA is TGTGCCAGCAGCCCCCGGGTCTACGGGGAGCAGTACTTC. It specifies CASSPRVYGEQYF.

This clonotype was seen a handful of times. The V call is TRBV7-2, the J call TRBJ2-3; either TRBD1 or TRBD2 may supply D (5 bases each). Deletions cut 5 bases from V and 2 bases from J, with 20 bases between. The length of the CDR3 is 17 residues. Germline loops: CDR1 SGHTA, CDR2 FQGNSA. For the CDR3, the DNA is TGTGCCAGCAGCCATTATACGAGGGCAGGGCTCACAGATACGCAGTATTTT. It codes for CASSHYTRAGLTDTQYF.

To note about this clonotype: An end of the junction does not agree with germline; a read error may underlie this. The chain combines TRBV7-9 with TRBJ1-2, with 12 bases fitting TRBD1. The germline V gene has CDR1 SEHNR and CDR2 FQNEAQ (reference sequence). CDR3 length: 15 amino acids. CDR3 residues: CASSSRDRGQDGHTF. The CDR3 coding sequence is TGTGCCAGCAGCTCGAGGGACAGGGGGCAGGATGGCCACACCTTC.

CDR3 protein: CAWSVVGSSYEQYF. In DNA, the CDR3 is TGTGCCTGGAGTGTAGTGGGCAGCTCCTACGAGCAGTACTTC. This chain uses TRBV30 with TRBJ2-7; D is ambiguous. Germline CDR1 reads GTSNPN; CDR2 reads SVGIG (reference sequence). CDR3 length equals 14 residues. V lost 0 bases to trimming and J lost 0 bases, with 9 bases between them.